These 6 T cell receptor beta chains originate from one sample sequenced in a study of lymphopenia after photon versus proton radiotherapy. Only in-frame clones appear in the TCRdb table, and some are missing; sequencing was by immunoSEQ multiplex PCR. The sample yields around 150,000 clones, 75% to 90% seen once. This specimen consisted of peripheral blood, obtained from a patient treated with photon-based radiotherapy. These receptors all come from a man aged 45 to 65 with gastric cancer.

The genes are TRBV13 and TRBJ2-7, with D possibly TRBD2 on 6 matching bases. V was pared by 4 bases and J by 4 bases, with 14 bases between. Germline values: CDR1 PRHDT, CDR2 FYEKMQ (reference sequence). The length of the CDR3 is 14 residues. The CDR3 bases are TGTGCCAGCAGCTCGGGGACGGAGGGATACGAGCAGTACTTC. It is translated as CASSSGTEGYEQYF.

The chain uses TRBV5-4 and TRBJ2-7; 9 bases are a match to TRBD2. The J segment lost 2 bases and the V segment lost 4 bases, leaving 7 bases of the junction unmatched. This CDR3 is 15 amino acids long. The germline V gene encodes CDR1 SGHNT and CDR2 YYREEE (reference sequence). CDR3 DNA sequence: TGTGCCAGCAGCCCTTCCGGCGGGAGGGCCTACGAGCAGTACTTC. Amino acids: CASSPSGGRAYEQYF.

This clone has just a few counts. Relative to the germline gene, one junction end is altered; a read error may explain this. This chain uses TRBV7-3 with TRBJ2-1; TRBD2 matches 11 bases. The CDR3 loop spans 15 amino acids. Germline loops: CDR1 SGHTA, CDR2 FQGTGA. CDR3 loop: CASSLTSGSGNEQFF. Here the CDR3 DNA reads TGTGCCAGCAGCCTAACTAGCGGGAGCGGCAATGAGCAGTTCTTC.

This clone was detected a few times. In DNA, the CDR3 is TGCGCCAGCAGCTTGGGAAACTATGGCTACACCTTC. Its protein product is CASSLGNYGYTF. This chain joins TRBV5-1 and TRBJ1-2; no definite D call. Germline V CDR1 and CDR2: SGHRS, YFSETQ. The CDR3 runs 12 residues. V lost 0 bases and J 2 bases, leaving 2 bases between the germline ends.

The V gene is TRBV19, the J gene TRBJ2-7; 9 positions match TRBD2. Per the germline V gene, CDR1 is LNHDA and CDR2 is SQIVND (reference sequence). The CDR3 is 17 amino acids. V shed 5 bases and J 2 bases; nucleotides not matched to a gene: 13. The CDR3 sequence is CASSLASGAFGTYEQYF. DNA for the CDR3: TGTGCCAGTAGTTTGGCTAGCGGGGCTTTCGGGACCTACGAGCAGTACTTC.

There are a few counts of this clone. The gene calls are TRBV10-3 and TRBJ2-3; TRBD1 might be the D (6 bases). V dropped 11 bases and J dropped 6 bases, with 15 bases sitting between them. In germline, CDR1 is ENHRY, CDR2 SYGVKD. CDR3 length: 12 amino acids. The CDR3 here is CASGAGGDTQYF. CDR3 in DNA: TGTGCCTCAGGGGCGGGCGGCGATACGCAGTATTTT.